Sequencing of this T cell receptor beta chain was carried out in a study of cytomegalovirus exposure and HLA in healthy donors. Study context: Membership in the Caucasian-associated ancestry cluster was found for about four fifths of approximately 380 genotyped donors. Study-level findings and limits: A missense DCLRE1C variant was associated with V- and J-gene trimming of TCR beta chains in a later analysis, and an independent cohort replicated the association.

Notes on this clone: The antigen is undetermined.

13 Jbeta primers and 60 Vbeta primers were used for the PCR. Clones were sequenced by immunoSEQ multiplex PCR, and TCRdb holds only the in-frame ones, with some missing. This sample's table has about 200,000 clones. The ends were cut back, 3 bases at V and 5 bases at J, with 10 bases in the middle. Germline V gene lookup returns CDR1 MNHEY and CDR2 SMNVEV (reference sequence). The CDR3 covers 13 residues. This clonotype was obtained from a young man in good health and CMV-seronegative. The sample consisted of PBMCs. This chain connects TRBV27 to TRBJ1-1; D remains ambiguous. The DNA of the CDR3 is TGTGCCAGCAGTTTCGTCAGGAATACTGAAGCTTTCTTT. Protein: CASSFVRNTEAFF.